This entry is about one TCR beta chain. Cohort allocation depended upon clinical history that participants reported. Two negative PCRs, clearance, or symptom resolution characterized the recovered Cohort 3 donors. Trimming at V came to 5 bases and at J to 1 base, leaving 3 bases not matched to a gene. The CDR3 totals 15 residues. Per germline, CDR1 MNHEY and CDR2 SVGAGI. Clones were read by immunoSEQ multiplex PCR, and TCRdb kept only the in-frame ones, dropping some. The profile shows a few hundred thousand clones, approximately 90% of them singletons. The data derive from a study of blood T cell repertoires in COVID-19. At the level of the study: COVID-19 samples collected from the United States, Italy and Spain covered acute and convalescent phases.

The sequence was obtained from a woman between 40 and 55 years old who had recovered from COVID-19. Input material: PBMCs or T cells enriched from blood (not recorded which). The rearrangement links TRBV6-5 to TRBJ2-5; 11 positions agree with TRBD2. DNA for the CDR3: TGTGCCAGCAGTAAGGGACTAGCGGTCCAAGAGACCCAGTACTTC. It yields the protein CASSKGLAVQETQYF.